This TCR beta chain was profiled in a study of blood T cells in healthy people across ages. Overall study: The capture of about one barcoded beta molecule per two T cells was achieved by template switching.

Turning to this clonotype: Its antigen is unidentified.

Alongside a J-beta primer mix, a sample-barcoded 5' primer served in a second PCR lasting about 7 to 12 cycles. Each of the cDNA molecules was tagged by a template-switch adaptor with 12 random nucleotides. TCRdb itself ran the 5' RACE reads through MiXCR, one entry per CDR3 protein. The repertoire has about 1.6 million distinct CDR3 sequences, about 35% of them found once; the top ten carry about 10%. The junction had 9 bases not matched to a gene; V was cut back by 1 base and J by 11 bases. The CDR3 consists of 13 residues. Looked up from germline, CDR1 is DFQATT and CDR2 is SNEGSKA (reference sequence). Findings and limits, study-wide: CMV status of donors was unknown, possibly confounding expanded clonotype changes.

This receptor was identified in a woman in her 30s in good health. The material sequenced was blood. The chain joins TRBV20-1 to TRBJ1-1, with 8 positions matching TRBD1. The CDR3 nucleotides read TGCAGTGCTAGAGTGGGGGGACAGGCCTCCGCTTTCTTT. The encoded protein is CSARVGGQASAFF.